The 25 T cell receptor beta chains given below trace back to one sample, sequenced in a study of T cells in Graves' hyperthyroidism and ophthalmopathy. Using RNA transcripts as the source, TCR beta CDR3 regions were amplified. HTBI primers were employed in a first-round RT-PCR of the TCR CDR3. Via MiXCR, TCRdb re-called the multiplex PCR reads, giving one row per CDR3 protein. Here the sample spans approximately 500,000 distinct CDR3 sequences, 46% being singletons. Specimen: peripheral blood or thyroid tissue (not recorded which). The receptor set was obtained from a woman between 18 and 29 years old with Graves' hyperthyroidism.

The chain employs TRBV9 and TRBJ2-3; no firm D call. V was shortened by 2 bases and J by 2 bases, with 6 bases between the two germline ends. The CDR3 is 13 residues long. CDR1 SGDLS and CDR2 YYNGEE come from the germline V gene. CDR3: CASSVLATDTQYF. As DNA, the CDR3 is TGTGCCAGCAGCGTCCTGGCCACAGATACGCAGTATTTT.

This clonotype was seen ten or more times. CDR3 sequence (DNA): TGTGCCACCAGTGATCCGAACACAGGGGGGATCGGCTACACCTTC. Protein: CATSDPNTGGIGYTF. The chain links TRBV24-1 to TRBJ1-2; 8 bases line up with TRBD1. The germline CDR1 and CDR2 sequences are KGHDR and SFDVKD. The CDR3 sequence is 15 residues long. V shed 3 bases and J 8 bases; nucleotides not matched to a gene: 10.

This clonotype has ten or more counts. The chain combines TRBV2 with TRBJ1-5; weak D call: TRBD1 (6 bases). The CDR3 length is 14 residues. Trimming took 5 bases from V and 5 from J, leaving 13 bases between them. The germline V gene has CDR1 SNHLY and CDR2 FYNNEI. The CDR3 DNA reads TGTGCCAGCAGTACACAGGGTTCCGATCAGCCCCAGCATTTT. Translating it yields CASSTQGSDQPQHF.

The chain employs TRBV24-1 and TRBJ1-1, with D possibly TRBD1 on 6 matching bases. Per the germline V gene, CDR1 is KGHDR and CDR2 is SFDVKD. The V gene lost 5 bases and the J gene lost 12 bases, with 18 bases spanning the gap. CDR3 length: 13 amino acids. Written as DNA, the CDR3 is TGTGCCACCAGTGGGACCAGGGGACTAGTTCCTTTCTTT. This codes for CATSGTRGLVPFF.

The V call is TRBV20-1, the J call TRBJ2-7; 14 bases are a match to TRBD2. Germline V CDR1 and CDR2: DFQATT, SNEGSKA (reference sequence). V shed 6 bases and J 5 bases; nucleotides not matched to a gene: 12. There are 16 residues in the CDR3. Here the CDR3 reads CSANVGTSGSFNEQYF. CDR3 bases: TGCAGTGCAAACGTAGGGACTAGCGGGAGTTTCAACGAGCAGTACTTC.

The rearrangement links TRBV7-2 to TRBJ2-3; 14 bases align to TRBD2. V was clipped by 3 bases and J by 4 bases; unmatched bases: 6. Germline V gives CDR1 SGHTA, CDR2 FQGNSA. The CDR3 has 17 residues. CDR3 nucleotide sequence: TGTGCCAGCAGCTTTCTCGGGGGACTAGCGGGAGCAGATACGCAGTATTTT. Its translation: CASSFLGGLAGADTQYF.

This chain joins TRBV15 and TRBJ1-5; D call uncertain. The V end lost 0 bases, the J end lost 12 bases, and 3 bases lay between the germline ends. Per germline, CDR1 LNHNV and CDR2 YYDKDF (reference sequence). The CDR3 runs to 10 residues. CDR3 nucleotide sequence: TGTGCCACCAGCAGAGAGGTCCAGCATTTT. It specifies CATSREVQHF.

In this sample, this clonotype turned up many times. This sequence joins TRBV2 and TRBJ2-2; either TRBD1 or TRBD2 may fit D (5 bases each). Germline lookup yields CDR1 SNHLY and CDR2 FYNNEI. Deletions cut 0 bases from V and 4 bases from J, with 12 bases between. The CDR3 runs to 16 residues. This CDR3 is CASSEAMGRVTGELFF. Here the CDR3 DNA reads TGTGCCAGCAGTGAAGCGATGGGACGGGTCACCGGGGAGCTGTTTTTT.

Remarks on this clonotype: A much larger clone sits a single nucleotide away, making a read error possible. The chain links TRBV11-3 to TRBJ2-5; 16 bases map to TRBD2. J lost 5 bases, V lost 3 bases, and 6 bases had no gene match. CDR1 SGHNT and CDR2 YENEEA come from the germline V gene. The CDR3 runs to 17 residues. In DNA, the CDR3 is TGTGCCAGCAGCTTGGGACTAGCGGGAGGGCCGGTGGAGACCCAGTACTTC. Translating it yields CASSLGLAGGPVETQYF.

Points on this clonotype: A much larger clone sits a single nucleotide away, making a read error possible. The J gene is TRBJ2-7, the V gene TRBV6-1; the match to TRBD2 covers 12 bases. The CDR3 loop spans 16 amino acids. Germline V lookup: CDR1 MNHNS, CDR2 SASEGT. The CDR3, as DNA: TGTGCCAGCAGCTCTAGCGGGAGGGCCAGTTGGTACGAGCGGTACTTC. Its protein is CASSSSGRASWYERYF.

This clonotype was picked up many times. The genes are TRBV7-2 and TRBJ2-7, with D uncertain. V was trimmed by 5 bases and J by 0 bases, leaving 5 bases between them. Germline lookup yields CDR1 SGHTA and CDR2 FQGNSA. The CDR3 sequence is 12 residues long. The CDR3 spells CASSLSSYEQYF. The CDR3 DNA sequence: TGTGCCAGCAGCCTGAGCTCCTACGAGCAGTACTTC.

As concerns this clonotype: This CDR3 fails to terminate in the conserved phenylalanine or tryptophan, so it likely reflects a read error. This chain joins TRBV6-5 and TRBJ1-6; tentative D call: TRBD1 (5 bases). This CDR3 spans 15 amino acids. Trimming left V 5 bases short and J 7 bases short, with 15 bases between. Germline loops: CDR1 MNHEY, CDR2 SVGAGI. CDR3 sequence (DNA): TGTGCCAGCAGTCCCCCCCAGGGTATGAATTCACCCCTCCACCTT. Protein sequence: CASSPPQGMNSPLHL.

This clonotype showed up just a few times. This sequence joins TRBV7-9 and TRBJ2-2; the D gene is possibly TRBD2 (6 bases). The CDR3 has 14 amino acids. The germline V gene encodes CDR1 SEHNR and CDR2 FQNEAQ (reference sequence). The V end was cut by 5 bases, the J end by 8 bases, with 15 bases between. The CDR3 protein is CASSPRDFTGELFF. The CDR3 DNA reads TGTGCCAGCAGCCCCCGGGACTTCACGGGGGAGCTGTTTTTT.

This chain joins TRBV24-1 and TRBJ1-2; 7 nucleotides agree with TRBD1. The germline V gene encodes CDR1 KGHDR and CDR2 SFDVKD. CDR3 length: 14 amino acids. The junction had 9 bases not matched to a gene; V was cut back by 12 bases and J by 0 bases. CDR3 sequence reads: CAAETGRPNYGYTF. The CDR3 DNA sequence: TGTGCCGCCGAGACAGGGAGACCTAACTATGGCTACACCTTC.

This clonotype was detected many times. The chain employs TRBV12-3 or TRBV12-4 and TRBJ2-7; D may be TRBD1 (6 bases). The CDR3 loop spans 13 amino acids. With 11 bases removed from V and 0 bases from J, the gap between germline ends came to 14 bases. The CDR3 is CACHRDTSYEQYF. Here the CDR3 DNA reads TGTGCCTGCCACCGGGACACCTCCTACGAGCAGTACTTC.

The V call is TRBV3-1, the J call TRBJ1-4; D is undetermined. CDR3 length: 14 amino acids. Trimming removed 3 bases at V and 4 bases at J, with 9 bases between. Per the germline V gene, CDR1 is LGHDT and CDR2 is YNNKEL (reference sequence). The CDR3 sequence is CASSQAANNEKLFF. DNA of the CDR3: TGTGCCAGCAGCCAGGCAGCTAATAATGAAAAACTGTTTTTT.

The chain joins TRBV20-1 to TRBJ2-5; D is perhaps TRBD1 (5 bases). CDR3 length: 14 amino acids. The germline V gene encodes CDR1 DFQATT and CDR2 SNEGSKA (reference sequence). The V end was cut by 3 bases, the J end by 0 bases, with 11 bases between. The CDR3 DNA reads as TGCAGTGCTAGGAGACAGCCCGACCAAGAGACCCAGTACTTC. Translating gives CSARRQPDQETQYF.

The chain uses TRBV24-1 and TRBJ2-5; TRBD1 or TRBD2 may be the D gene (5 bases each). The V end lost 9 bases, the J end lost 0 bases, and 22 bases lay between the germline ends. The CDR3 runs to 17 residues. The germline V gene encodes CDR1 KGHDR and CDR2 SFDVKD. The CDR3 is CATSAHGAGPYQETQYF. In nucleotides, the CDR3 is TGTGCCACCTCAGCCCACGGGGCAGGACCGTACCAAGAGACCCAGTACTTC.

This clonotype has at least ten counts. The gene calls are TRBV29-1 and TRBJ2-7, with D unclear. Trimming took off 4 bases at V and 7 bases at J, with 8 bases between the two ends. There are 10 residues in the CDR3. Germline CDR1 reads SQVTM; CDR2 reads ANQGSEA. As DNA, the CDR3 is TGCAGCGTTGGACACCCGGAGCAGTACTTC. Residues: CSVGHPEQYF.

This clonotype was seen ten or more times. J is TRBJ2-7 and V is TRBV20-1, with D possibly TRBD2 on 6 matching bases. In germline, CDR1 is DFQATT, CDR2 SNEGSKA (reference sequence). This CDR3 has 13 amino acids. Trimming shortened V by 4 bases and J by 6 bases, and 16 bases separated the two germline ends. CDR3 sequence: CSANGGMSSEQYF. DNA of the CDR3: TGCAGTGCTAACGGGGGAATGAGTAGCGAGCAGTACTTC.

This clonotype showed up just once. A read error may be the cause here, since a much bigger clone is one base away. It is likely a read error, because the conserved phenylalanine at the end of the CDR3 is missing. This CDR3 reads CASSPPPGLASYEQYL. The CDR3, as DNA: TGTGCCAGCAGCCCACCCCCGGGACTAGCCTCATACGAGCAGTACCTC. This rearrangement joins TRBV7-2 to TRBJ2-7; 9 bases map to TRBD2. Germline loops: CDR1 SGHTA, CDR2 FQGNSA. This CDR3 spans 16 amino acids. The J segment lost 4 bases and the V segment lost 5 bases, leaving 12 bases of the junction unmatched.

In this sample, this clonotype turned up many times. CDR3 DNA: TGTGCCAGTAGCCAGGGGACACCCGCAACTAATGAAAAACTGTTTTTT. Translated: CASSQGTPATNEKLFF. This chain uses TRBV19 with TRBJ1-4, with TRBD1 as a possible D gene (6 bases). Trimming shortened V by 6 bases and J by 0 bases, and 14 bases separated the two germline ends. The CDR3 length is 16 residues. Per germline, CDR1 LNHDA and CDR2 SQIVND (reference sequence).

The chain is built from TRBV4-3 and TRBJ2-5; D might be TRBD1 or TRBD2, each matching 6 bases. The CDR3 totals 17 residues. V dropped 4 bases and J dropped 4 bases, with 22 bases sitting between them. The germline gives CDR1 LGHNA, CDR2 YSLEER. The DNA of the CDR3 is TGCGCCAGCAGCCCAGGGACCCTGCGGAGGGGGGCAGAGACCCAGTACTTC. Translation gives CASSPGTLRRGAETQYF.

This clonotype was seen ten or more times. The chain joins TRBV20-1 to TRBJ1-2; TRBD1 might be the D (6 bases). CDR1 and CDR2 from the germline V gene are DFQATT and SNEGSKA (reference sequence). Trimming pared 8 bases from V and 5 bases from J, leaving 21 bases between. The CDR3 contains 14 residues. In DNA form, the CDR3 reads TGCAGTAGTCTTAGGGGGGAGGGGACTTATGGCTACACCTTC. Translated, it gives CSSLRGEGTYGYTF.

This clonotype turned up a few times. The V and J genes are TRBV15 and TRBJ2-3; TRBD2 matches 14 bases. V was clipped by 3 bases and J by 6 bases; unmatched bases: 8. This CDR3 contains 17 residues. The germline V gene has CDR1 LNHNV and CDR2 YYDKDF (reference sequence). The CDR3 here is CATSRETSGRAGDTQYF. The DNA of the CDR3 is TGTGCCACCAGCAGGGAGACTAGCGGGAGGGCCGGGGATACGCAGTATTTT. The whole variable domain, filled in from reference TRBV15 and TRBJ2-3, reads DAMVIQNPRYQVTQFGKPVTLSCSQTLNHNVMYWYQQKSSQAPKLLFHYYDKDFNNEADTPDNFQSRRPNTSFCFLDIRSPGLGDTAMYLCATSRETSGRAGDTQYFGPGTRLTVL.